This TCR beta chain was sequenced for a study of preoperative IRX-2 immunotherapy in early breast cancer. This CDR3 has 10 amino acids. Germline assignment: CDR1 SNHLY and CDR2 FYNNEI. Trimming took off 4 bases at V and 3 bases at J, with 1 base between the two ends. Stated treatment: preoperative locoregional IRX-2 cytokine immunotherapy. Samples came from a phase Ib trial of preoperative locoregional IRX-2 cytokine immunotherapy. Sequenced by immunoSEQ multiplex PCR; TCRdb stores in-frame clones only, minus some. Of about 43,000 clones listed, less than 95% are singletons. The starting material was tumor tissue, obtained after IRX-2 immunotherapy. The TCR originated in a human donor with breast cancer. The chain couples TRBV2 to TRBJ2-7; the D is unclear. CDR3 loop: CASSGYEQYF. Here the CDR3 DNA reads TGTGCCAGCAGTGGCTACGAGCAGTACTTC.